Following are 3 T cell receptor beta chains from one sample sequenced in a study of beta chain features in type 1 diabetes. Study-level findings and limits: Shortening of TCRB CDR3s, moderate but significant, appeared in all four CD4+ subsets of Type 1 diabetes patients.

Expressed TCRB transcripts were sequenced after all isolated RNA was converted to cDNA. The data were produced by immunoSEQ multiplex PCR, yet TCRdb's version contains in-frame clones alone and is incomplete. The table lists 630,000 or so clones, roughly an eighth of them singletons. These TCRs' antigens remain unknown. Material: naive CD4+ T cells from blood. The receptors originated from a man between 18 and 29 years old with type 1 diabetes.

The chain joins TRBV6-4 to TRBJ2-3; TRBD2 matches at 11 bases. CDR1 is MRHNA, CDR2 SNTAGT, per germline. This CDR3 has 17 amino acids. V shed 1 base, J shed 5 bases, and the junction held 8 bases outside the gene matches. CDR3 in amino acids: CASSDYGSGGARDTQYF. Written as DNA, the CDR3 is TGTGCCAGCAGTGACTACGGTAGCGGGGGGGCCCGAGATACGCAGTATTTT.

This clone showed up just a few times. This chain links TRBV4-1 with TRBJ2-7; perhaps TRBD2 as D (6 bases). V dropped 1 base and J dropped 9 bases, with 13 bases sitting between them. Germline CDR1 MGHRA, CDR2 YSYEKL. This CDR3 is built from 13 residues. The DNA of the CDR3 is TGCGCCAGCAGCCAAGTGCGCGTGGGAGGGCAGTACTTC. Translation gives CASSQVRVGGQYF.

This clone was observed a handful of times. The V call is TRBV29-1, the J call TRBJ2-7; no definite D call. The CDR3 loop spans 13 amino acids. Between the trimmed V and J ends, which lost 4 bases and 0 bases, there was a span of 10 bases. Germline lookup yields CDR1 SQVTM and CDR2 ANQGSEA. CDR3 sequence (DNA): TGCAGCGTTGTAGTCCCCAGCTCCTACGAGCAGTACTTC. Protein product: CSVVVPSSYEQYF.